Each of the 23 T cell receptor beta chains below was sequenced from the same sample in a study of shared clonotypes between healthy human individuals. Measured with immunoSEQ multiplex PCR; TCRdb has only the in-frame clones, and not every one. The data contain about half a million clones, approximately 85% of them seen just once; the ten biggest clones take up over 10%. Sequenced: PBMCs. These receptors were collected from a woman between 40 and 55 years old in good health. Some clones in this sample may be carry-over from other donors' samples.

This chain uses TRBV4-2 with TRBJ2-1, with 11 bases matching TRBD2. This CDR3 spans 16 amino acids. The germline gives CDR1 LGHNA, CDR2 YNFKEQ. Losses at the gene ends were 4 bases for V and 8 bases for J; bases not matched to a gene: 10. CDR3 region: CASSPLAGGPGYEQFF. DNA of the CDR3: TGTGCCAGCAGCCCGTTAGCGGGAGGGCCGGGCTATGAGCAGTTCTTC.

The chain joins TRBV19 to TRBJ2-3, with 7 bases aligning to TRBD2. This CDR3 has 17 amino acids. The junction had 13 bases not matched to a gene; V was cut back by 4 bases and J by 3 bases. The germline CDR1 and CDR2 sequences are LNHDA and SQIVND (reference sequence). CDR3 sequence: CASSRIGSSGRTDTQYF. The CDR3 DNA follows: TGTGCCAGTAGTAGGATTGGGTCTAGCGGACGTACAGATACGCAGTATTTT.

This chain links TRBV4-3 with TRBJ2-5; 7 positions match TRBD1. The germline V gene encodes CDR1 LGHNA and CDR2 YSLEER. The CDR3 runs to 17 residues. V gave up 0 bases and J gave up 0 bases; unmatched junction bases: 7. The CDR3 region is CASSQERAGGYQETQYF. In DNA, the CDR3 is TGCGCCAGCAGCCAAGAGCGGGCAGGGGGTTACCAAGAGACCCAGTACTTC.

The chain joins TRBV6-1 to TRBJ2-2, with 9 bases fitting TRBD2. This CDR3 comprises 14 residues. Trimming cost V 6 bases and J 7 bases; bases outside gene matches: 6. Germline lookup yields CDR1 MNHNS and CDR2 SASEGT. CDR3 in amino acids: CASRAGGPRGELFF. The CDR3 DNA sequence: TGTGCCAGCAGGGCGGGAGGGCCGCGCGGGGAGCTGTTTTTT.

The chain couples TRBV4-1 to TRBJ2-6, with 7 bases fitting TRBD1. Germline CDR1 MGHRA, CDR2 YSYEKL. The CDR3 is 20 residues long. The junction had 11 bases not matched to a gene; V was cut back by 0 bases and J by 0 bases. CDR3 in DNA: TGCGCCAGCAGCCAAGATGTCCGACAGGCAGGGGGCTCTGGGGCCAACGTCCTGACTTTC. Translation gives CASSQDVRQAGGSGANVLTF.

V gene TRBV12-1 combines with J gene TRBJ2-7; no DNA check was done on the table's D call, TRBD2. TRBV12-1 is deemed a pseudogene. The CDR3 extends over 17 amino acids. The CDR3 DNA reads TGTGCCAGCAGCCTGGCTGGAGATAGCGGTAACTCCTACGAGCAGTACTTC. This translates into CASSLAGDSGNSYEQYF.

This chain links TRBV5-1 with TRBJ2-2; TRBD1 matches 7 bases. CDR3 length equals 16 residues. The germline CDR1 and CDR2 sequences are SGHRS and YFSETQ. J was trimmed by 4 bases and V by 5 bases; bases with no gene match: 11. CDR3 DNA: TGCGCCAGCAGGATAGGGACAGCATCCCCCACCGGGGAGCTGTTTTTT. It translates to CASRIGTASPTGELFF.

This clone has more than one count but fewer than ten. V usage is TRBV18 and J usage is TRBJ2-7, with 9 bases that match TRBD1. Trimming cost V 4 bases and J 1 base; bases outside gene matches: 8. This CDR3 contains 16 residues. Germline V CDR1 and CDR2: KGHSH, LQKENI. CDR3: CASSLPGTGNSYEQYF. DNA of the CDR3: TGTGCCAGCTCACTTCCCGGGACAGGGAATTCCTACGAGCAGTACTTC.

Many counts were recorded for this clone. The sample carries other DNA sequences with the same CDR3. CDR3 in amino acids: CASSPSTASYEQYF. For the CDR3, the DNA is TGTGCCAGCAGCCCCTCAACAGCTTCCTACGAGCAGTACTTC. The rearrangement links TRBV9 to TRBJ2-7; D is undetermined. Germline V gene data show CDR1 as SGDLS and CDR2 as YYNGEE. The V end lost 4 bases, the J end lost 1 base, and 12 bases lay between the germline ends. The CDR3 contains 14 residues.

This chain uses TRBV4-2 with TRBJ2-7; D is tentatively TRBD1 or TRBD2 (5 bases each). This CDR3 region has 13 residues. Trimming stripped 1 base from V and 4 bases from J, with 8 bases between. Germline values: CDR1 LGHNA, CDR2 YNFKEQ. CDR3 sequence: CASSQGDVYEQYF. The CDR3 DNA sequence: TGTGCCAGCAGCCAAGGGGACGTATACGAGCAGTACTTC.

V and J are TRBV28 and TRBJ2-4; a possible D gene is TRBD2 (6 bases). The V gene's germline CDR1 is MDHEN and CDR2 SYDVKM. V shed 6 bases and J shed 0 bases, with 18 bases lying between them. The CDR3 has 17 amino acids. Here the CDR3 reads CASSQLDGSLAKNIQYF. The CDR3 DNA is TGTGCCAGCAGCCAACTGGACGGGAGCCTAGCCAAAAACATTCAGTACTTC.

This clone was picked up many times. The CDR3 DNA is TGTGCCAGTAGTAAGTCCCGCGGGAGGAAATTCTACGAGCAGTACTTC. Protein sequence: CASSKSRGRKFYEQYF. The rearrangement uses TRBV19 and TRBJ2-7; TRBD2 matches at 8 bases. The CDR3 consists of 16 residues. The germline gives CDR1 LNHDA, CDR2 SQIVND (reference sequence). V lost 4 bases and J lost 3; bases outside the gene matches: 11.

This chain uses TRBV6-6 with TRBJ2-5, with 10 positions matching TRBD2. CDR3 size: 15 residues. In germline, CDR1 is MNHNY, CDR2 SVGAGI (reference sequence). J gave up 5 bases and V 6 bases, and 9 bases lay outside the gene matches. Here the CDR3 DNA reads TGTGCCAGCAGAGGGAGTAGCGGGAGGTGGGAGACCCAGTACTTC. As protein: CASRGSSGRWETQYF.

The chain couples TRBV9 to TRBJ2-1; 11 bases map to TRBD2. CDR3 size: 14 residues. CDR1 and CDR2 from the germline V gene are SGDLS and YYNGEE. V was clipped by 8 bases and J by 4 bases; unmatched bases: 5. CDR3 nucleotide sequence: TGTGCCAGTTCACTAGCGGGAGTTTACAATGAGCAGTTCTTC. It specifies CASSLAGVYNEQFF.

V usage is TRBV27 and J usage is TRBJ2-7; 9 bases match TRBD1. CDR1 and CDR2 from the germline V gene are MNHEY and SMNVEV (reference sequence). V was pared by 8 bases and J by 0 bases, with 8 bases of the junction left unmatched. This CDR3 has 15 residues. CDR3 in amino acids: CASGTGLKGSYEQYF. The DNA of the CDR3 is TGTGCCAGCGGGACAGGGTTGAAGGGCTCCTACGAGCAGTACTTC.

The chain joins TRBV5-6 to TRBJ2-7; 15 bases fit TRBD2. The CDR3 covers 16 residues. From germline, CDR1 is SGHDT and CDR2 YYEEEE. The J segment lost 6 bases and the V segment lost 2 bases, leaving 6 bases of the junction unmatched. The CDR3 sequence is CASSFGGLAGGGEQYF. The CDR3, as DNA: TGTGCCAGCAGCTTCGGGGGACTAGCGGGAGGAGGCGAGCAGTACTTC.

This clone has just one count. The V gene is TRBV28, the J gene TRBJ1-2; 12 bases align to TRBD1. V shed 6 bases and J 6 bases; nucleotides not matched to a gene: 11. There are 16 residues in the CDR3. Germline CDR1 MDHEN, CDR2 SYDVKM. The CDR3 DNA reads TGTGCCAGCAGCCCACCCGGGACAGGGGGCGGTAATGGCTACACCTTC. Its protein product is CASSPPGTGGGNGYTF.

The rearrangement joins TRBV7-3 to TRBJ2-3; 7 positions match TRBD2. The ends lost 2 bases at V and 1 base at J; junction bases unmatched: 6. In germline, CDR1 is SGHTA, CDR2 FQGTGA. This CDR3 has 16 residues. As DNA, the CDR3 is TGTGCCAGCAGCTTACCCGCCACTAGCGGCACAGATACGCAGTATTTT. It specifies CASSLPATSGTDTQYF.

The CDR3 bases are TGTGCCAGCAGCGTAGTTGACCAAGAGACCCAGTACTTC. Residues: CASSVVDQETQYF. The rearrangement joins TRBV9 to TRBJ2-5; D is undetermined. Germline-derived CDR1 and CDR2 are SGDLS and YYNGEE. This CDR3 is built from 13 residues. V was trimmed by 0 bases and J by 0 bases, leaving 3 bases between them.

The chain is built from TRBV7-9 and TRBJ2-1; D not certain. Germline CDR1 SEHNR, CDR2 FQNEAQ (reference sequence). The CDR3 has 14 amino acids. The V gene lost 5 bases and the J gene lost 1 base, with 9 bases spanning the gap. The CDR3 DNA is TGTGCCAGCAGCCCAACCCGGTCCTACAATGAGCAGTTCTTC. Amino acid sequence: CASSPTRSYNEQFF.

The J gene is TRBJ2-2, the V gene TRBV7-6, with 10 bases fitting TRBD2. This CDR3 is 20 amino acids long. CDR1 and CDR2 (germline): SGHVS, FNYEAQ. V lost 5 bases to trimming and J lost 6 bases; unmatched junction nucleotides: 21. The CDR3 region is CASSPIAGGGPSGSAGELFF. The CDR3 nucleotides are TGTGCCAGCAGCCCCATCGCAGGGGGTGGGCCTAGCGGGAGCGCCGGGGAGCTGTTTTTT.

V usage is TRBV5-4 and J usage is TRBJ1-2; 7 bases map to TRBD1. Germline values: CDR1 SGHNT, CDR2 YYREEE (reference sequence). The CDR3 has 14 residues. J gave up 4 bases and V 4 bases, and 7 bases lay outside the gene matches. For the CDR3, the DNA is TGTGCCAGCAGCCAAGACAGGGACCTCTATGGCTACACCTTC. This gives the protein CASSQDRDLYGYTF. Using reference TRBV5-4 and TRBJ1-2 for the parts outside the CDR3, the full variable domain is ETGVTQSPTHLIKTRGQQVTLRCSSQSGHNTVSWYQQALGQGPQFIFQYYREEENGRGNFPPRFSGLQFPNYSSELNVNALELDDSALYLCASSQDRDLYGYTFGSGTRLTVV.

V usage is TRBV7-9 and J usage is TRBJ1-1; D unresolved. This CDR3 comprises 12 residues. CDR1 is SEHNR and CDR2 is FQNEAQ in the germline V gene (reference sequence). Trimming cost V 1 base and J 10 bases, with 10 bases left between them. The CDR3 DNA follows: TGTGCCAGCAGCTTAGGGGAAACGGGAGCTTTCTTT. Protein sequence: CASSLGETGAFF.